This T cell receptor beta chain was retrieved from a study of post-analysis software for immune sequencing data. Researchers reported that TCR beta cDNA libraries carried unique molecular identifiers. TCRdb reprocessed the PCR reads with MiXCR, giving one entry per CDR3 protein. The table records roughly 870,000 distinct CDR3 sequences, roughly 50% of them present only once. This clonotype has more than one count but fewer than ten. The clonotype was recovered from a girl aged 5-17 years with multiple sclerosis. The sequenced material came from blood.

CDR3 in DNA: TGTGCCAGCTCACCAACCCCCCAAGAGACCCAGTACTTC. Its protein is CASSPTPQETQYF. V usage is TRBV18 and J usage is TRBJ2-5; no clear D gene. CDR3 size: 13 residues. In germline, CDR1 is KGHSH, CDR2 LQKENI. The V and J ends lost 2 bases and 1 base respectively, with 5 bases between them.